Presented here are 2 T cell receptor beta chains from one specimen sequenced in a study of human T cells and chemical hapten exposure. TCRdb reprocessed the RACE reads via MiXCR and lists one record per CDR3 protein. Of 150,000 to 200,000 distinct CDR3 sequences listed, roughly 26% are singletons. Documented time point: patch test 3, about 24 weeks after DPC sensitization. Treatment in this sample: therapeutic diphenylcyclopropenone sensitization with weekly scalp DPC. The starting material was whole blood, obtained in connection with sensitization to the hapten diphenylcyclopropenone (DPC). The receptor set was obtained from a woman aged 18-30 years with alopecia areata. Some clones in this sample may be carry-over from other donors' samples.

This clonotype was detected many times. This chain links TRBV21-1 with TRBJ2-3. TRBV21-1 is annotated as a pseudogene. The CDR3 contains 18 residues. The CDR3 coding sequence is TGTGCCAGCAGCAAAGTTGGTCGGCCACCGGTTCGCACAGATACGCAGTATTTT. Encoded protein: CASSKVGRPPVRTDTQYF.

This chain links TRBV7-2 with TRBJ1-2, with D perhaps matching TRBD1 (6 bases). CDR3 size: 13 residues. Looked up from germline, CDR1 is SGHTA and CDR2 is FQGNSA. Trimming left V 5 bases short and J 4 bases short, with 11 bases between. This CDR3 is CASSQNRVYGYTF. The CDR3 bases are TGTGCCAGCAGCCAAAACAGGGTCTATGGCTACACCTTC.